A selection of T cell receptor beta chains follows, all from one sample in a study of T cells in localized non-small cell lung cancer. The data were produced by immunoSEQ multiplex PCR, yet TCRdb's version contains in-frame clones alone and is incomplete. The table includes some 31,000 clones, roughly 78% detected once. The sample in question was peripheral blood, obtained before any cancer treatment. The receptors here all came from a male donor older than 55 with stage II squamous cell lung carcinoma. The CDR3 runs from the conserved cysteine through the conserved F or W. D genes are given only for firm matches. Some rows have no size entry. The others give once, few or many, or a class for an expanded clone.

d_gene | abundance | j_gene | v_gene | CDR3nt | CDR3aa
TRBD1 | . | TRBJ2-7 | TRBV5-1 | TGCGCCAGCAGCACCCCCCGGGACAGGGGCACTCGGGAGCAGTACTTC | CASSTPRDRGTREQYF
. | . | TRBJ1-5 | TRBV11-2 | TGTGCCAGCAGCTTTAGCGGCAGGGATCAGCCCCAGCATTTT | CASSFSGRDQPQHF
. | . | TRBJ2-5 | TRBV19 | TGTGCCAGCTCCACTTACTTTCCAGGGGAGGGAAAGACCCAGTACTTC | CASSTYFPGEGKTQYF
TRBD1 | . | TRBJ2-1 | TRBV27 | TGTGCCAGCGGTCAGGGACAGGGGTACAATGAGCAGTTCTTC | CASGQGQGYNEQFF
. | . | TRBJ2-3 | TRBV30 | TGTGCCTGGAGTTCTGGGGATACGCAGTATTTT | CAWSSGDTQYF
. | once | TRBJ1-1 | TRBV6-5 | TGTGCCAGCAGTTACCCCAGGGTAACTGAAGCTTTCTTT | CASSYPRVTEAFF
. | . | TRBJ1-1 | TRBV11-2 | TGTGCCAGCAGTCGGAGGGGGAGATCTGAAGCTTTCTTT | CASSRRGRSEAFF
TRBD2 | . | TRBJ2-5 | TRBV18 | TGTGCCAGCTCATCCGGACTAGCGGGAGCGGAGACCCAGTACTTC | CASSSGLAGAETQYF
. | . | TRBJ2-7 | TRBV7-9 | TGTGCCAGCAGCAAAGTAGGGAACTCCTACGAGCAGTACTTC | CASSKVGNSYEQYF
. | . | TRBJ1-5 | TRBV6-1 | TGTGCCAGCAGCCGGGGCCGCAATCAGCCCCAGCATTTT | CASSRGRNQPQHF
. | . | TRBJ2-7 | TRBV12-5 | TGTGCTAGTGGTTTGCTATCCCCATCACCCAGACACTCCAGGGAGCAGTACTTC | CASGLLSPSPRHSREQYF
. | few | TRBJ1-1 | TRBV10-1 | TGCGCCAGCAGTGAGTCGACGGGGGGGCGAGCTTTCTTT | CASSESTGGRAFF
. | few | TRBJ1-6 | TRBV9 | TGTGCCAGCAGCGCGAGGGGTTGGCAGGATAATTCACCCCTCCACTTT | CASSARGWQDNSPLHF
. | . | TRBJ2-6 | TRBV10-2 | TGCGCCGTCAGCAGTCTTAAGGGCAGCTCTGGGGCCAACGTCCTGACTTTC | CAVSSLKGSSGANVLTF